The T cell receptor (beta chain) under discussion was sequenced for a study of cytomegalovirus exposure and HLA in healthy donors. Study findings and constraints: In vitro testing confirmed a few CMV-associated chains as specific for CMV antigens.

Notes on this clone: Its target is not known.

Use of 60 Vbeta and 13 Jbeta primers characterized the PCR. Sequenced by immunoSEQ multiplex PCR; TCRdb stores in-frame clones only, minus some. Of more than 80,000 clones in the sample, around nine tenths were seen once. The junction had 4 bases not matched to a gene; V was cut back by 4 bases and J by 2 bases. This CDR3 is 15 amino acids long. Germline CDR1 is LNHDA and CDR2 is SQIVND (reference sequence). Material: PBMCs. The sequence came from a man aged 30 to 39 in good health and CMV-seropositive. The chain is built from TRBV19 and TRBJ2-7, with TRBD1 matching over 11 bases. CDR3 DNA sequence: TGTGCCAGTAGTAGACCGGGACAGGGGGCCTACGAGCAGTACTTC. Translating gives CASSRPGQGAYEQYF.